The TCR beta chain described here comes from a study of T cells in Graves' hyperthyroidism and ophthalmopathy. About the study: At the time of initial diagnosis and before any treatment, peripheral blood was collected.

This CDR3 has 15 residues. The V end lost 0 bases, the J end lost 8 bases, and 14 bases lay between the germline ends. CDR1 MNHEY and CDR2 SVGAGI come from the germline V gene. Patients counted as stable if ophthalmopathy did not develop within 18 months. TCR beta CDR3 sequences were amplified from RNA transcripts. A first-round RT-PCR of the TCR CDR3 used the HTBI primer set. TCRdb redid the calling of the multiplex PCR reads with MiXCR, one entry per CDR3 protein. Here the sample spans some 760,000 distinct CDR3 sequences, 11% to 15% being singletons. This sequence originates from a woman between 18 and 30 years old with Graves' hyperthyroidism. The V gene is TRBV6-5, the J gene TRBJ2-1; a possible D gene is TRBD2 (6 bases). The sequencing input was blood. The CDR3 sequence is CASSYSRGGADEQFF. In DNA form, the CDR3 reads TGTGCCAGCAGTTACTCAAGGGGCGGGGCGGATGAGCAGTTCTTC.